The TCR beta chain under discussion was sequenced for a study of blood T cell repertoires in COVID-19. Across the study: From T cells, B-cell-depleted T cells, or PBMCs came the material, which was cDNA or gDNA.

Participants were aged 18 to 89 years from more than 20 US areas. Cohort allocation depended upon clinical history that participants reported. Original processing methods: It was from reference gene primer amplification that nucleated cell counts were estimated. Sequencing was performed with immunoSEQ multiplex PCR; in TCRdb, only in-frame clones are kept and a portion is missing. V and J calls plus clone size are reproduced from that table; the DNA served to infer D and trimming. The sample carries about 280,000 clones, almost 90% recorded once. Specimen: PBMCs or T cells enriched from blood (not recorded which). The receptor's source is a woman in her late teens or twenties with acute COVID-19.

CDR3 amino acids: CASSPTITGGGGQTQYF. CDR3 in DNA: TGTGCCAGCAGCCCGACGATAACGGGAGGGGGGGGACAGACCCAGTACTTC. The V gene is TRBV5-4, the J gene TRBJ2-5, with 8 positions matching TRBD2. CDR1 and CDR2 from the germline V gene are SGHNT and YYREEE (reference sequence). V trimming: 4 bases; J trimming: 6 bases; junction bases outside the gene matches: 17. This CDR3 spans 17 amino acids.